The entry that follows covers one TCR beta chain sequence. The junction had 11 bases not matched to a gene; V was cut back by 8 bases and J by 6 bases. Germline values: CDR1 MDHEN, CDR2 SYDVKM. This CDR3 contains 15 residues. This sample is drawn from a study of blood T cell repertoires in COVID-19. Study context: Cohort 3 donors counted as recovered after two negative PCRs, clearance, or resolved symptoms. Donors in the United States, Italy and Spain gave samples during acute or convalescent COVID-19.

In the original analysis: Reference gene primer amplification in the assay estimated nucleated cell counts. Clones were read by immunoSEQ multiplex PCR, and TCRdb kept only the in-frame ones, dropping some. V, J and clone size reflect that table, while D and trimming were determined from the DNA. The sample lists under 300,000 clones, 85% to 90% occurring once. This chain connects TRBV28 to TRBJ2-3; the match to TRBD2 covers 10 bases. Source material: PBMCs or T cells enriched from blood (not recorded which). The clonotype was recovered from a woman aged 55 to 70 in a cohort exposed to, infected with or recovered from COVID-19 (not recorded which). The CDR3 loop reads CASYPSGSRWDTQYF. Here the CDR3 DNA reads TGTGCCAGCTACCCTAGCGGGAGTAGGTGGGATACGCAGTATTTT.